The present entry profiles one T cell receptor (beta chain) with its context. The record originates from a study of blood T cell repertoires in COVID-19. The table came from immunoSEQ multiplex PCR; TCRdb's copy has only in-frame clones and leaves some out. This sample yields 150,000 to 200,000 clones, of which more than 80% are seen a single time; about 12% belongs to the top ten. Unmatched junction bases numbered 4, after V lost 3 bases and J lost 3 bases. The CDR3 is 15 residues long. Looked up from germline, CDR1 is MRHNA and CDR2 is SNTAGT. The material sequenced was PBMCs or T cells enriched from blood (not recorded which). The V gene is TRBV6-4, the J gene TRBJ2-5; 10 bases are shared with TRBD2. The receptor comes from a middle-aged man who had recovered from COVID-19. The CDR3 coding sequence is TGTGCCAGCAGTGAGCAGCGGGGGGGCAAAGAGACCCAGTACTTC. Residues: CASSEQRGGKETQYF.